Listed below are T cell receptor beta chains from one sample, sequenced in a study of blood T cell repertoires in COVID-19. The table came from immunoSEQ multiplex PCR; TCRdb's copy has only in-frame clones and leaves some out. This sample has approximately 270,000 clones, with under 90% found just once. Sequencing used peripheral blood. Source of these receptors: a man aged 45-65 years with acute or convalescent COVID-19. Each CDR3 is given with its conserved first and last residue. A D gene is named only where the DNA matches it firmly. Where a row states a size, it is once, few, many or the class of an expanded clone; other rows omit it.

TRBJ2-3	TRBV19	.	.	TGTGCCAGTAGTAAATTGCAGGAGGGTAATACGCAGTATTTT	CASSKLQEGNTQYF
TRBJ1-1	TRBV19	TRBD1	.	TGTGCCAGTAGTATCCCACCGGGACAGGCGAACACTGAAGCTTTCTTT	CASSIPPGQANTEAFF
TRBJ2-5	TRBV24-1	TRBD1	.	TGTGCCACCAGTGACCCAGAGGGGACAGGAGAGACCCAGTACTTC	CATSDPEGTGETQYF
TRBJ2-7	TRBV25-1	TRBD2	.	TGTGCCAGCAGTATTTGGGGGGGTCGCAACGAGCAGTACTTC	CASSIWGGRNEQYF
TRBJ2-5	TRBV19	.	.	TGTGCCAGTAGTATGAACGGAGGGGAGACCCAGTACTTC	CASSMNGGETQYF
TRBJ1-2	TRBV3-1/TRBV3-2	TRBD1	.	TGTGCCAGCAGCCCACCGACAGGGAACACGGTTGGCTACACCTTC	CASSPPTGNTVGYTF
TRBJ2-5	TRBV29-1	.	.	TGCAGCGTTGGGACTAGTGGGGGCCTCCAAGAGACCCAGTACTTC	CSVGTSGGLQETQYF
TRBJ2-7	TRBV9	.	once	TGTGCCAGCAGCGTTCAGGGGAGAGGTGAGCAGTACTTC	CASSVQGRGEQYF
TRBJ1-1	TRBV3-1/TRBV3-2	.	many	TGTGCCAGCAGCCAAGGTCGGGGGACTGAAGCTTTCTTT	CASSQGRGTEAFF
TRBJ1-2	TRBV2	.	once	TGTGCCAGCAGGCCGACAGAATACTATGGCTACACCTTC	CASRPTEYYGYTF
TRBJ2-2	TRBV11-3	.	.	TGTGCCAGCAGCCGACCTATGGCGACAGCCACCGGGGAGCTGTTTTTT	CASSRPMATATGELFF
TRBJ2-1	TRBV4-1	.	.	TGCGCCAGCAGCCAAGAGCGCTTCCTACCCTACAATGAGCAGTTCTTC	CASSQERFLPYNEQFF
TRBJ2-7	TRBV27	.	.	TGTGCCAGCAGTGCGGCGGGGGACATCAGGTACGAGCAGTACTTC	CASSAAGDIRYEQYF
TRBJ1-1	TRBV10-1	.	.	TGCGCCAGCAGTGAGTCGGAGGGGTGGAACACTGAAGCTTTCTTT	CASSESEGWNTEAFF
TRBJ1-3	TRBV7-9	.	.	TGTGCCAGCAGCCCGGGCAGGGCCGAAAACACCATATATTTT	CASSPGRAENTIYF
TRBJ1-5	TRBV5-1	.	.	TGCGCCAGCAGCTTGGTAGGGGGTGACAATCAGCCCCAGCATTTT	CASSLVGGDNQPQHF
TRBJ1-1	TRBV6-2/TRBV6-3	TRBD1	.	TGTGCCAGCAGTTACCCAGGACAGGGGGCTTGGAGCACTGAAGCTTTCTTT	CASSYPGQGAWSTEAFF
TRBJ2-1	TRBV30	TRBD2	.	TGTGCCTGGCGGACTAGTCATTTTTACAATGAGCAGTTCTTC	CAWRTSHFYNEQFF
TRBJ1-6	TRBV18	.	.	TGTGCCAGCTCAGCTACAGGGTTTGATTCACCCCTCCACTTT	CASSATGFDSPLHF
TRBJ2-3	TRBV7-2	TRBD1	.	TGTGCCAGCAGCTCCACAGGGGCAGATACGCAGTATTTT	CASSSTGADTQYF
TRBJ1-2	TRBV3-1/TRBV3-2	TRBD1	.	TGTGCCAGCAGCCCGAGGACAGGTCATGGCTACACCTTC	CASSPRTGHGYTF
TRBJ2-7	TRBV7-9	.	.	TGTGCCAGCAGCCTCAGCTCCTACGAGCAGTACTTC	CASSLSSYEQYF
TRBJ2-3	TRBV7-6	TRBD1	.	TGTGCCAGCAGCTTAGCGGGGACAGCCAGCACAGATACGCAGTATTTT	CASSLAGTASTDTQYF
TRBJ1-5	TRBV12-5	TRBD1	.	TGTGCTAGTGCCAAGATAACCGGGACAGGGGAAAATCAGCCCCAGCATTTT	CASAKITGTGENQPQHF
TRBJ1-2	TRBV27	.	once	TGTGCCAGCAGTTTTACGGGGTACTATGGCTACACCTTC	CASSFTGYYGYTF
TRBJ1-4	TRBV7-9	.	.	TGTGCCAGCAGCCCACGGGGGACTAATGAAAAACTGTTTTTT	CASSPRGTNEKLFF
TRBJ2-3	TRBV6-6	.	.	TGTGCCAGCACCCAGCGGGGGACAGTTGGATCAGATACGCAGTATTTT	CASTQRGTVGSDTQYF
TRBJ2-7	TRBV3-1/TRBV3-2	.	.	TGTGCCAGCAGCCAGGGGGCACCGGGCGAGCAGTACTTC	CASSQGAPGEQYF
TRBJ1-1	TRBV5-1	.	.	TGCGCCAGCAGCCCTGGAGGGCAATTGAACACTGAAGCTTTCTTT	CASSPGGQLNTEAFF
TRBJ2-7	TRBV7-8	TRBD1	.	TGTGCCAGCAGCTGGGGACAGGGGAACTACGAGCAGTACTTC	CASSWGQGNYEQYF
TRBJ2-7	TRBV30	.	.	TGTGCCTGGACCCGGGACTCCTACGAGCAGTACTTC	CAWTRDSYEQYF
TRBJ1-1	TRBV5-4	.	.	TGTGCCAGCAGCACTATAGACAGCTCCACTGAAGCTTTCTTT	CASSTIDSSTEAFF
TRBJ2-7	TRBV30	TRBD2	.	TGTGCCTGGAGTGTAAAGGGTAGCGGGGGCTACGAGCAGTACTTC	CAWSVKGSGGYEQYF
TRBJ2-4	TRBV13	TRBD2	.	TGTGCCAGCAGCTTAGGGGCTAGCGGGGGACCTCATCAGTACTTC	CASSLGASGGPHQYF
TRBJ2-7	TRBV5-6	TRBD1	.	TGTGCCAGCAGCCGACAGGGGGGTGAGCAGTACTTC	CASSRQGGEQYF
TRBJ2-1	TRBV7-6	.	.	TGTGCCAGCAGCTTAGCGGAAGTGAGGGGGGGGAATGAGCAGTTCTTC	CASSLAEVRGGNEQFF
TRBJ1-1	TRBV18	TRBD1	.	TGTGCCAGCTCACCTCAAGGCGGGACAGCTGAAGCTTTCTTT	CASSPQGGTAEAFF
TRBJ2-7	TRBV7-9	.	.	TGTGCCAGCAGAGGAGGGGCTGCCTACGAGCAGTACTTC	CASRGGAAYEQYF
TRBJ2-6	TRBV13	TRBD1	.	TGTGCCAGCAGCCAGTTGGACAGGGATCTCTCTGGGGCCAACGTCCTGACTTTC	CASSQLDRDLSGANVLTF
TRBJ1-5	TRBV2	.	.	TGTGCCAGCATGGACTATAGCAATCAGCCCCAGCATTTT	CASMDYSNQPQHF
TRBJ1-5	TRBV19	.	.	TGTGCCAGTAGTATTCTGGGCTCTTCGTCTCAGCCCCAGCATTTT	CASSILGSSSQPQHF